This TCR beta chain comes out of a study of spatial heterogeneity in lung cancer. Overall study results and limits: Blood contained ubiquitous expanded tumor TCRs more at resection than at follow-up.

One entry per CDR3 protein, called by TCRdb with MiXCR from the 5' RACE reads. The top ten hold roughly 15% of the sample, which has some 110,000 distinct CDR3 sequences, 12% seen once. Time point in this sample: blood at routine non-recurrence follow-up after resection. Unsorted tumor, nontumor lung tissue or cryopreserved PBMC supplied the whole RNA. Notes on this clonotype: Its antigen is not known.

In germline, CDR1 is KGHDR, CDR2 SFDVKD. V shed 4 bases and J shed 2 bases, with 14 bases lying between them. The CDR3 is 16 residues long. The chain joins TRBV24-1 to TRBJ2-1, with a weak D call TRBD2 (5 bases). Sequenced here: PBMCs, sampled at follow-up. This TCR derives from a male donor with early-stage non-small cell lung cancer. Here the CDR3 reads CATSDPRVPAYNEQFF. In nucleotides, the CDR3 is TGTGCCACCAGTGACCCGAGGGTACCCGCCTACAATGAGCAGTTCTTC.